This is a list of T cell receptor beta chains from one sample in a study of blood T cells in healthy people across ages. TCRdb passed the 5' RACE reads through MiXCR, listing each CDR3 protein once. The sample includes over a million distinct CDR3 sequences, around 45% seen only once; the top ten take 18%. Sequencing was carried out using blood. All receptors derive from a woman aged 55 to 70 in good health. Both conserved end residues are part of each CDR3. D genes are given only for firm matches. Rows may omit the clone size; those that give it use once, few, many or a size class.

>TRBJ2-5|-|TRBV30|-
TGTGCCTGGAGTGGGGGGACGGCGACCCAAGAGACCCAGTACTTC
CAWSGGTATQETQYF
>TRBJ2-6|few|TRBV2|TRBD2
TGTGCCAGCAGTACGACTAGCGGGAGAGGTGGGGCCAACGTCCTGACTTTC
CASSTTSGRGGANVLTF
>TRBJ2-1|-|TRBV6-1|TRBD2
TGTGCCAGCAGTGGCTCTAGCGGGAGGGCCTTATCCTACAATGAGCAGTTCTTC
CASSGSSGRALSYNEQFF
>TRBJ2-7|-|TRBV5-5|-
TGTGCCAGCAGCTTGAACCGGGACCCACGGAGCCTCAATTACGAGCAGTACTTC
CASSLNRDPRSLNYEQYF
>TRBJ2-5|few|TRBV5-1|TRBD2
TGCGCCAGCAGCCCCGGGACTAGCGGGAGGGCCGCGAGAGAGACCCAGTACTTC
CASSPGTSGRAARETQYF
>TRBJ2-3|-|TRBV29-1|TRBD2
TGCAGCGTCCATAATAGCGGGGGGGTGCCAGATACGCAGTATTTT
CSVHNSGGVPDTQYF
>TRBJ1-2|-|TRBV29-1|-
TGCAGCGTAAGGATGAGTAACTATGGCTACACCTTC
CSVRMSNYGYTF
>TRBJ2-3|-|TRBV20-1|TRBD2
TGCAGTGCTAGAGATTGGGGACTAGCGGGAGCAGATACGCAGTATTTT
CSARDWGLAGADTQYF
>TRBJ1-4|-|TRBV27|-
TGTGCCAGCAGTTTATTAGGGACGGCAGGCTTTGGAGAAAAACTGTTTTTT
CASSLLGTAGFGEKLFF
>TRBJ2-1|-|TRBV27|-
TGTGCCAGCATAAGGGGGGGAGCCTCCTACAATGAGCAGTTCTTC
CASIRGGASYNEQFF
>TRBJ2-7|few|TRBV11-3|-
TGTGCCAGCAGCTTAGCCGCTGGGGTGCAGTACTTC
CASSLAAGVQYF
>TRBJ2-4|-|TRBV5-1|-
TGCGCCAGCAGCTCCGATCCTAGCGTCGGGGAGCAGTACTTC
CASSSDPSVGEQYF
>TRBJ2-7|-|TRBV21-1|-
TGTGCCAGACTAGCGGGAAGATACGAGCAGTACTTC
CARLAGRYEQYF
>TRBJ1-2|few|TRBV12-5|TRBD1
TGTGCTAGTGGAACCGGGACAGCATATGGCTACACCTTC
CASGTGTAYGYTF
>TRBJ2-1|few|TRBV6-5|TRBD2
TGTGCCAGCAGTTACGGGCTAGCGGACAATGAGCAGTTCTTC
CASSYGLADNEQFF
>TRBJ2-3|few|TRBV27|-
TGTGCCAGCAGTTTACGGACAGCCCCGTTACCCACAGATACGCAGTATTTT
CASSLRTAPLPTDTQYF
>TRBJ2-7|-|TRBV28|-
TGTGCCAGCAGGTCCCTCCCCTACGAGCAGTACTTC
CASRSLPYEQYF
>TRBJ2-3|-|TRBV5-1|-
TGCGCCAGCAGCTTCGGGAGAGACTCTTCTGGTACGCAGTATTTT
CASSFGRDSSGTQYF
>TRBJ2-3|-|TRBV12-3/TRBV12-4|TRBD2
TGTGCCAGCAGGCGGGGGGGGATATATGGTACGCAGTATTTT
CASRRGGIYGTQYF
>TRBJ2-3|-|TRBV5-1|-
TGCGCCAGCAGGCAAGACTCTCGACCCCTCACAGATACGCAGTATTTT
CASRQDSRPLTDTQYF
>TRBJ2-5|-|TRBV12-3/TRBV12-4|TRBD2
TGTGCCAGCAGCCGACGAATCAGCGGGAGGGCCACGGAGACCCAGTACTTC
CASSRRISGRATETQYF
>TRBJ2-3|-|TRBV7-2|-
TGTGCCAGCAGCTCCACGGAGGGGCCAGCAGATACGCAGTATTTT
CASSSTEGPADTQYF
>TRBJ2-5|few|TRBV20-1|-
TGCAGTGCCCAGCCCGGGATAGAAGAGACCCAGTACTTC
CSAQPGIEETQYF
>TRBJ2-6|-|TRBV4-2|-
TGTGCCAGCAGCCAAGAGAGGGGGGCTGGGGCCAACGTCCTGACTTTC
CASSQERGAGANVLTF
>TRBJ2-1|-|TRBV4-2|-
TGTGCCAGCAGCCAGGGACTCGATAGTAGTGAGCAGTTCTTC
CASSQGLDSSEQFF
>TRBJ2-5|-|TRBV20-1|-
TGCAGTGCCACGGGACTCCACAGGGAGACCCAGTACTTC
CSATGLHRETQYF
>TRBJ1-1|-|TRBV10-3|TRBD1
TGTGCCATCAGTGGGGGACAGTCGAACACTGAAGCTTTCTTT
CAISGGQSNTEAFF
>TRBJ2-7|-|TRBV27|-
TGTGCCAGCAGTGCCCTAGTTTCCTACGAGCAGTACTTC
CASSALVSYEQYF
>TRBJ2-5|-|TRBV5-1|TRBD2
TGCGCCAGCAGCCCGGGGACTAGCGGGCATCAAGAGACCCAGTACTTC
CASSPGTSGHQETQYF
>TRBJ2-5|few|TRBV29-1|-
TGCAGCGTTTCGTCCAGGGAGACCCAGTACTTC
CSVSSRETQYF
>TRBJ2-7|many|TRBV11-2|-
TGTGCCAGCAGCGTAGGGCTTACCTCCTACGAGCAGTACTTC
CASSVGLTSYEQYF
>TRBJ1-2|-|TRBV5-1|TRBD1
TGCGCCAGCAGCTCGGGACAGGGTAGAAGCTACACCTTC
CASSSGQGRSYTF
>TRBJ2-3|-|TRBV5-4|TRBD2
TGTGCCAGCAGCTCGGGGACTAGCGGGGATTCAGATACGCAGTATTTT
CASSSGTSGDSDTQYF
>TRBJ2-5|few|TRBV7-8|-
TGTGCCAGCAGACCTATCGGGGGGCGGGAGACCCAGTACTTC
CASRPIGGRETQYF
>TRBJ2-7|once|TRBV10-3|-
TGTGCCATCAGTGAAAGAGCTGCAGGGACAGTTGGGACTAACGAGCAGTACTTC
CAISERAAGTVGTNEQYF
>TRBJ2-6|-|TRBV28|-
TGTGCCAGCAGTCTACGGTACTCTGGGGCCAACGTCCTGACTTTC
CASSLRYSGANVLTF
>TRBJ2-5|-|TRBV20-1|TRBD2
TGCAGTGCATACGGACTAGCGGGAGTTGGGGAGCAGTACTTC
CSAYGLAGVGEQYF
>TRBJ1-5|once|TRBV9|-
TGTGCCAGCAGCGTAGGGGGTTGGGGCCAGCCCCAGCATTTT
CASSVGGWGQPQHF
>TRBJ2-7|few|TRBV7-9|-
TGTGCCAGCAGCCTGACTCGGCTCAACGAGCAGTACTTC
CASSLTRLNEQYF
>TRBJ2-5|-|TRBV6-5|-
TGTGCCAGCAGTTACACCGGCCACCAAGAGACCCAGTACTTC
CASSYTGHQETQYF
>TRBJ2-7|once|TRBV9|-
TGTGCCAGCAGCGTAGATCCTAGAGGGGACCCCTACAATGAGCAGTACTTC
CASSVDPRGDPYNEQYF
>TRBJ2-4|few|TRBV6-1|-
TGTGCCAGCAGTGAAGCGGTTTACCTTGTAGGGCAGTACTTC
CASSEAVYLVGQYF
>TRBJ1-2|-|TRBV30|-
TGTGCCTGGAGTATCGGGCCTAACTATGGCTACACCTTC
CAWSIGPNYGYTF
>TRBJ2-7|few|TRBV20-1|-
TGCAGTGCTAGAGATGGGCGGACGACCTACGAGCAGTACTTC
CSARDGRTTYEQYF
>TRBJ1-2|once|TRBV7-9|-
TGTGCCAGCAGCTTGGGGAGGAATCCCTTTGGCTACACCTTC
CASSLGRNPFGYTF
>TRBJ2-5|-|TRBV11-2|-
TGTGCCAGCAGCTTAGTTCGGGTAACCTACAATGAGCAGTACTTC
CASSLVRVTYNEQYF
>TRBJ2-1|-|TRBV5-1|-
TGCGCCAGCAGCTTGGTAGGCGGGGTGGGCGTGAATGAGCAGTTCTTC
CASSLVGGVGVNEQFF
>TRBJ1-1|once|TRBV18|-
TGTGCCAGCTCACCACTACGACAGGCGAACACTGAAGCTTTCTTT
CASSPLRQANTEAFF
>TRBJ2-1|-|TRBV6-5|-
TGTGCCAGCAGTTTCTCGGACGGTGACAATGAGCAGTTCTTC
CASSFSDGDNEQFF
>TRBJ2-1|-|TRBV20-1|TRBD2
TGCAGTGCTATCCCCGCGGGAGGCTCCTACAATGAGCAGTTCTTC
CSAIPAGGSYNEQFF
>TRBJ2-7|-|TRBV27|-
TGTGCCAGCAGTGTATCCGGCAGCCACTACGAGCAGTACTTC
CASSVSGSHYEQYF
>TRBJ1-2|many|TRBV29-1|-
TGCAGCGTTGGTTCGGGCTATGGCTACACCTTC
CSVGSGYGYTF
>TRBJ2-5|few|TRBV5-1|TRBD1
TGCGCCAGCAGCCCAAATTCACAGGGGAACAATGAGCAGTACTTC
CASSPNSQGNNEQYF